This T cell receptor (beta chain) originates from a study of T cells in Graves' hyperthyroidism and ophthalmopathy (dated by TCRdb to between 2018 and 2020). Some background on the complete study: Peripheral blood was sampled at the time of initial diagnosis, prior to any treatment. Prospective prediction of ophthalmopathy was tested in an independent validation cohort of some 20 hyperthyroidism patients and some 17 patients who later progressed to ophthalmopathy. Once sampling was done, hyperthyroidism patients were given methimazole at a starting dose of 30 mg daily, whereas ophthalmopathy patients were given high-dose intravenous methylprednisolone. The 90 to 100 discovery patients were randomly divided into training and test sets at a 7:3 ratio. The paper reports TCR Vbeta CDR3 sequencing of roughly 140 peripheral blood samples: around 45 ophthalmopathy, over 70 hyperthyroidism and approximately 17 progressor patients. A discovery cohort of approximately 100 patients, about 40 with Graves' ophthalmopathy and approximately 55 with stable Graves' hyperthyroidism, was used to find distinguishing TCR V-J signatures. The study also compared thyroid tissue and blood T-cell repertoires from more than five Graves' hyperthyroidism patients. Results the study describes overall, beyond this receptor: Sample size was not statistically predetermined, and investigators were not blinded to group allocation. In validation, the model predicted progression to ophthalmopathy with 65% to 71% sensitivity and approximately 72% specificity, a median of 6.5 months before onset. Ophthalmopathy was separated from stable hyperthyroidism by a 13 V-J signature model, with around 90% sensitivity and about 84% specificity obtained in cross-validation and 80%/75% obtained in testing. Most expanded thyroid clonotypes (frequency above 0.001) were also detected in blood, a finding suggesting that blood repertoires may reflect thyroid immune responses.

The TCR beta CDR3 regions were amplified from the RNA transcripts. The TCR CDR3 was subjected to a first round of RT-PCR using the HTBI primer set and the Qiagen OneStep RT-PCR kit. Libraries were constructed in a second round of multiplex PCR, after which size selection and purification were carried out. The libraries were sequenced on an Illumina HiSeq2000 using paired-end 100 bp reads. Turning to the authors' computational methods: SOAPnuke was used to process the raw data, throwing out any read that contained adapters or uncalled bases, had a mean Phred below 15, or lacked an exact constant-primer or identifier match. High-quality paired reads were merged using COPE v1.2.5, and each unique nucleotide sequence was defined as a clonotype. MiTCR v1.1 was used to align the clonotypes against IMGT TRBV, TRBD and TRBJ reference segments. Analysis was restricted to V-J combinations with a frequency above 0.0001, which covered about 99% of repertoires. A TCS score was defined as the ratio of F50 (clonal expansion) to E x V (chaos), with BLOSUM62-based TCRdist applied between CDR3 peptides within each V-J. Welch's t-statistics and random forest reduced roughly 500 V-J features to 10 to 15, which were used in a naive Bayes classifier (R e1071). Using fastp trimming at Q25 and MiXCR clonotype assembly, TCRdb reanalyzed the public sequencing data and kept in-frame beta chains. Each record represents a unique CDR3 protein, reported with the most common genes and DNA among its rows. TCRdb, not the original authors, processed these V and J calls. Across this sample there are more than 350,000 distinct CDR3 sequences, with roughly 15% seen only once. Roughly 21% of the sample belongs to the ten largest clones.

For this clonotype: It lacks a known antigen. No quality values exist for individual bases; no much larger clone is one base distant.

Looking up the germline V gene yields CDR1 WSHSY and CDR2 SAAADI. From its cysteine to its phenylalanine, the CDR3 spans 10 amino acids. CDR3 DNA is the only sequence kept; it has 30 bases, read in frame from the first base. V lost 6 bases and J lost 9 bases; the stretch between them is 9 bases long. Ophthalmopathy patients had moderately to severely active disease, Clinical Activity Score of at least 3, NOSPECS grade of at least 4, and duration under 3 months. Any patient with an uncontrolled infection, another autoimmune disease, pregnancy or lactation was excluded. Clinical symptoms, serum thyroxine and TRAb, thyroid ultrasound, and orbital computed tomography formed the basis for the diagnoses. Ficoll-Paque density gradient centrifugation was used to isolate PBMCs from 9.5 to 10 ml of fresh peripheral blood. Trizol reagent was used to extract total RNA, and RNA quality was then checked on an Agilent 2100 Bioanalyzer.

Sequencing was done on a sample of blood. The receptor comes from a woman in her twenties or thirties with Graves' ophthalmopathy. Recombination connected TRBV10-2 to TRBJ2-7; no D segment can be confidently identified. The sequenced DNA is TGCGCCAGCAGCGAACGGGTGCAGTACTTC. Translated, this is CASSERVQYF.